These T cell receptor beta chains were read from a single sample in a study of vaccination and CD4 T cells after COVID-19. No antigen has been assigned to these receptors. TCRdb fed the PCR reads into MiXCR, producing one record per CDR3 protein. The table has some 16,000 distinct CDR3 sequences, approximately 52% seen once. The source was CD4+ T cells from blood, cultured in vitro, collected before SARS-CoV-2 vaccination. The receptors originated from a human donor who had recovered from COVID-19. The CDR3 runs from the conserved cysteine through the conserved F or W. D genes are given only for firm matches. Size is omitted from some rows. Given values are once, few, many or a class for expanded clones.

>TRBV20-1|TRBD2|NA|TRBJ2-1
CSATGLATYNEQFF
TGCAGTGCGACAGGACTAGCCACCTACAATGAGCAGTTCTTC
>TRBV20-1|NA|NA|TRBJ1-6
CSVGQGNSPLHF
TGCAGTGTTGGGCAGGGAAATTCACCCCTCCACTTT
>TRBV7-9|NA|NA|TRBJ2-1
CASSLEIEQFF
TGTGCCAGCAGCTTAGAGATAGAGCAGTTCTTC
>TRBV20-1|NA|NA|TRBJ1-4
CSAAPGDMVGKLFF
TGCAGTGCTGCCCCCGGGGACATGGTTGGGAAACTGTTTTTT
>TRBV11-3|NA|NA|TRBJ1-1
CASSLDGRAGAAEAFF
TGTGCCAGCAGCTTAGATGGTCGTGCGGGGGCGGCGGAAGCTTTCTTT
>TRBV19|TRBD1|NA|TRBJ1-5
CASSGTGGSQPQHF
TGTGCCAGTAGTGGCACAGGGGGCTCTCAGCCCCAGCATTTT
>TRBV4-1|NA|NA|TRBJ1-6
CASSQERTYNSPLHF
TGCGCCAGCAGCCAAGAGAGGACCTATAATTCACCCCTCCACTTT
>TRBV20-1|NA|few|TRBJ1-5
CSARADSERNQPQHF
TGCAGTGCTAGAGCGGACAGTGAGAGGAATCAGCCCCAGCATTTT
>TRBV19|TRBD1|few|TRBJ1-1
CASSRQTGVNTEAFF
TGTGCCAGTAGTAGACAGACAGGGGTGAACACTGAAGCTTTCTTT
>TRBV11-3|TRBD1|NA|TRBJ1-1
CASSFDRVNTEAFF
TGTGCCAGCAGTTTCGACAGGGTGAACACTGAAGCTTTCTTT
>TRBV20-1|NA|NA|TRBJ1-1
CSAREYGGTEAFF
TGCAGTGCTAGAGAATACGGGGGCACTGAAGCTTTCTTT
>TRBV7-2|NA|NA|TRBJ1-1
CASSPTSGLKNTEAFF
TGTGCCAGCAGCCCCACCTCGGGATTAAAGAACACTGAAGCTTTCTTT
>TRBV6-1|NA|NA|TRBJ2-5
CASSETYQETQYF
TGTGCCAGCAGTGAAACTTATCAAGAGACCCAGTACTTC
>TRBV20-1|NA|NA|TRBJ2-1
CSAVPGSEQFF
TGCAGTGCGGTACCCGGTAGTGAGCAGTTCTTC
>TRBV5-6|TRBD2|NA|TRBJ2-3
CASSPGVTSGRWDTQYF
TGTGCCAGCAGCCCCGGCGTGACTAGCGGTCGCTGGGATACGCAGTATTTT
>TRBV7-6|NA|NA|TRBJ1-2
CASSPTLGGYTF
TGTGCCAGCAGCCCCACCCTGGGGGGCTACACCTTC
>TRBV6-1|TRBD1|NA|TRBJ1-6
CAIRDRDIGSPLHF
TGTGCCATCAGAGACAGGGATATAGGTTCACCCCTCCACTTT
>TRBV20-1|NA|few|TRBJ1-5
CSAGLGGSQPQHF
TGCAGTGCTGGGCTAGGGGGATCTCAGCCCCAGCATTTT
>TRBV27|NA|NA|TRBJ2-7
CASSLGGRSYEQYF
TGTGCCAGCAGTTTGGGGGGGCGGTCCTACGAGCAGTACTTC
>TRBV7-8|NA|NA|TRBJ1-2
CASSLAESYGYTF
TGTGCCAGCAGCTTAGCTGAAAGTTATGGCTACACCTTC
>TRBV5-4|TRBD2|NA|TRBJ2-1
CASSTRLLAATYNEQFF
TGTGCCAGCAGCACCCGATTACTAGCGGCCACCTACAATGAGCAGTTCTTC
>TRBV7-9|NA|NA|TRBJ2-5
CASSLAMGGETQYF
TGTGCCAGCAGCTTAGCGATGGGGGGAGAGACCCAGTACTTC
>TRBV6-2/TRBV6-3|NA|NA|TRBJ1-5
CASSFTGFSQPQHF
TGTGCCAGCAGTTTCACAGGGTTTAGTCAGCCCCAGCATTTT
>TRBV7-2|NA|few|TRBJ1-6
CASSLLRDNTKGNSPLHF
TGTGCCAGCAGCTTATTAAGGGACAATACAAAGGGGAATTCACCCCTCCACTTT
>TRBV27|NA|NA|TRBJ1-1
CASALRFGTEAFF
TGTGCCAGCGCCCTGAGGTTCGGCACTGAAGCTTTCTTT
>TRBV20-1|TRBD2|NA|TRBJ2-1
CSARVPTSGGDEQFF
TGCAGTGCTAGAGTCCCAACTAGCGGGGGGGATGAGCAGTTCTTC
>TRBV25-1|TRBD1|few|TRBJ1-2
CASSVTGGALAGYTF
TGTGCCAGCAGTGTTACAGGGGGCGCGTTAGCTGGCTACACCTTC
>TRBV5-4|NA|NA|TRBJ2-3
CASSLPQGYGTDTQYF
TGTGCCAGCAGCTTGCCCCAGGGATATGGCACAGATACGCAGTATTTT